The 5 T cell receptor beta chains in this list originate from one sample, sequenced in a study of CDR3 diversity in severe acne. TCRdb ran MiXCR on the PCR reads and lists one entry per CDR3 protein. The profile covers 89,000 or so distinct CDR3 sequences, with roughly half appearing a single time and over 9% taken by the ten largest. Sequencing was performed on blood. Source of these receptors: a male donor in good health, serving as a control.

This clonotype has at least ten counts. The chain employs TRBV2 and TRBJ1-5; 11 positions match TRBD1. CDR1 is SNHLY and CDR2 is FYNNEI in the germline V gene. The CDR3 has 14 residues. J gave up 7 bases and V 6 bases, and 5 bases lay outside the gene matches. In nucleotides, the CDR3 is TGTGCCAGCAGCGGGACAGGGGGAGGGCAGCCCCAGCATTTT. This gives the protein CASSGTGGGQPQHF.

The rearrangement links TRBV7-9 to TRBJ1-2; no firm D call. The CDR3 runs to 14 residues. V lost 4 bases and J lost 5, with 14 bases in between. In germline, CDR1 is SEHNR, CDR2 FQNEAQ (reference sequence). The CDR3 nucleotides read TGTGCCAGCAGCTATGACACCACTGGGTATGGCTACACCTTC. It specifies CASSYDTTGYGYTF.

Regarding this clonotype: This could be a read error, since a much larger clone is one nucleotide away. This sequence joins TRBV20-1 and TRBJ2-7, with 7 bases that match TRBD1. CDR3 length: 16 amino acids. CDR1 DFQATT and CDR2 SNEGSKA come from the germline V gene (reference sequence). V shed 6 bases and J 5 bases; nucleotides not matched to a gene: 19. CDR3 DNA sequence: TGCAGTGCCATGCCGTCCGGGACAGCCGATTCCCACGAGCAGTACTTC. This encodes CSAMPSGTADSHEQYF.

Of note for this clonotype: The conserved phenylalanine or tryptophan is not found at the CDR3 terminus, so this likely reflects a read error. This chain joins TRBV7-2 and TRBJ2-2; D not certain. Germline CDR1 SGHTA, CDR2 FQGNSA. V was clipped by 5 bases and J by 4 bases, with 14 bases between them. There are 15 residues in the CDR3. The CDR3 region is CASSPQPGFTGELFL. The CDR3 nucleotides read TGTGCCAGCAGCCCCCAACCGGGTTTCACCGGGGAGCTGTTTCTT.

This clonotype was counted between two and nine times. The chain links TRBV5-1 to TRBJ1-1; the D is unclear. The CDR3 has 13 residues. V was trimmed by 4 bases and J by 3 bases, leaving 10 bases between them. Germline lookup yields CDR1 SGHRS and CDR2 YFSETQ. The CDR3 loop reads CASSPTGDTEAFF. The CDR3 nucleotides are TGCGCCAGCAGCCCCACCGGGGACACTGAAGCTTTCTTT.